These 20 T cell receptor beta chains originate from one sample sequenced in a study of cytomegalovirus exposure and HLA in healthy donors (dated by TCRdb to 2016 to 2017). Libraries were built with the immunoSEQ multiplex PCR assay. For the multiplex PCR, a mixture combining 60 forward primers for TCR Vbeta segments and 13 reverse primers for TCR Jbeta segments was used. The table comes from immuneACCESS by way of TCRdb, which keeps in-frame sequences with V and J called. Part of the clones is missing from these tables; in studies checked, under half for an unresolved V gene and the rest for unknown reasons. Across this sample there are around 130,000 clones, with 7% to 9.5% seen only once. The ten top clones hold 5.5% to 7.5% of the sample. The sample was PBMCs. These receptors were obtained from a woman in her thirties or forties in good health and CMV-seropositive.

This clone showed up just a few times. The chain carries TRBV28 and TRBJ1-5, with TRBD1 matching over 7 bases. The V and J ends lost 7 bases and 5 bases, in that order; junction bases with no gene match: 8. The germline CDR1 and CDR2 sequences are MDHEN and SYDVKM. The CDR3 covers 14 residues. The CDR3, as DNA: TGTGCCAGCAAAAAAGACAGGGAGTATCAGCCCCAGCATTTT. This sequence encodes CASKKDREYQPQHF.

The chain couples TRBV7-2 to TRBJ1-3; D is unclear. V shed 4 bases and J shed 4 bases, with 14 bases lying between them. The CDR3 runs to 15 residues. In germline, CDR1 is SGHTA, CDR2 FQGNSA. CDR3 sequence reads: CASSSQSGRGNTIYF. The CDR3 DNA reads as TGTGCCAGCAGCTCGCAGTCGGGGAGGGGAAACACCATATATTTT.

This clone was detected a few times. The J gene is TRBJ2-7, the V gene TRBV2, with 10 bases lining up with TRBD2. V lost 3 bases to trimming and J lost 7 bases; unmatched junction nucleotides: 9. Per the germline V gene, CDR1 is SNHLY and CDR2 is FYNNEI. The CDR3 is 15 residues long. The CDR3, as DNA: TGTGCCAGCAGTGAGGTAGCGGGGGGCCAGAGGGAGCAGTACTTC. Protein product: CASSEVAGGQREQYF.

This clone was observed a few times. The same CDR3 also results from other DNA sequences found in this sample. The rearrangement joins TRBV2 to TRBJ1-5; perhaps TRBD1 as D (5 bases). Germline-derived CDR1 and CDR2 are SNHLY and FYNNEI. There are 13 residues in the CDR3. V was clipped by 6 bases and J by 4 bases, with 10 bases between them. CDR3 amino acids: CASSVQGNQPQHF. The CDR3 nucleotides are TGTGCCAGCAGCGTCCAGGGTAATCAGCCCCAGCATTTT.

The rearrangement links TRBV6-4 to TRBJ2-6; no clear D gene. V was cut by 0 bases and J by 0 bases, with 12 bases left in between. CDR3 length equals 18 residues. Per germline, CDR1 MRHNA and CDR2 SNTAGT. CDR3 residues: CASSDSPGGSSGANVLTF. The CDR3, as DNA: TGTGCCAGCAGTGACTCCCCTGGCGGCAGCTCTGGGGCCAACGTCCTGACTTTC.

The chain couples TRBV30 to TRBJ2-7; tentatively, D is TRBD2 (5 bases). The CDR3 consists of 16 residues. The germline V gene has CDR1 GTSNPN and CDR2 SVGIG (reference sequence). V shed 1 base and J shed 5 bases, with 21 bases lying between them. CDR3 in DNA: TGTGCCTGGAGTGAGATTCTAACGACCGTGCGGGACGAGCAGTACTTC. As protein: CAWSEILTTVRDEQYF.

This clone turned up a few times. The chain carries TRBV6-5 and TRBJ1-3, with unresolved D. V was trimmed by 6 bases and J by 0 bases, leaving 12 bases between them. Germline lookup yields CDR1 MNHEY and CDR2 SVGAGI. The length of the CDR3 is 15 residues. The CDR3 DNA is TGTGCCAGCAGATCCATGACAAGCTCTGGAAACACCATATATTTT. Its translation is CASRSMTSSGNTIYF.

This clone was detected a few times. The chain joins TRBV29-1 to TRBJ1-3, with 10 bases fitting TRBD1. J was trimmed by 4 bases and V by 0 bases; bases with no gene match: 6. Germline V gene data show CDR1 as SQVTM and CDR2 as ANQGSEA. CDR3 length: 16 amino acids. CDR3 residues: CSVEEGRDRGGNTIYF. CDR3 DNA sequence: TGCAGCGTTGAAGAAGGGCGGGACAGGGGCGGAAACACCATATATTTT.

The chain links TRBV7-2 to TRBJ1-1; 7 bases line up with TRBD1. The CDR3 runs 14 residues. Germline V gives CDR1 SGHTA, CDR2 FQGNSA. The junction had 6 bases not matched to a gene; V was cut back by 3 bases and J by 5 bases. CDR3 sequence (DNA): TGTGCCAGCAGCTTTGCAGGGGGAACGACTGAAGCTTTCTTT. Translating it yields CASSFAGGTTEAFF.

DNA for the CDR3: TGTGCCAGCAGGGGAAAAAACCGGGAAAGAGCTTTCTTT. Its protein product is CASRGKNRERAFF. V usage is TRBV11-1 and J usage is TRBJ1-1; D remains unclear. Germline V gene data show CDR1 as SGHAT and CDR2 as FQDESV (reference sequence). The CDR3 loop spans 13 amino acids. V gave up 6 bases and J gave up 10 bases, with 18 bases separating them. Looking up the rest from reference TRBV11-1 and TRBJ1-1 gives the full variable domain: EAEVAQSPRYKITEKSQAVAFWCDPISGHATLYWYRQILGQGPELLVQFQDESVVDDSQLPKDRFSAERLKGVDSTLKIQPAELGDSAMYLCASRGKNRERAFFGQGTRLTVV.

The gene calls are TRBV7-9 and TRBJ2-7; D might be TRBD2 (7 bases). Looked up from germline, CDR1 is SEHNR and CDR2 is FQNEAQ (reference sequence). The CDR3 runs 14 residues. Trimming removed 1 base at V and 2 bases at J, with 9 bases between. In nucleotides, the CDR3 is TGTGCCAGCAGCTTAGGGGGGGGCACCTACGAGCAGTACTTC. Amino acid sequence: CASSLGGGTYEQYF.

In its sample, this clone is medium-sized. This same CDR3 is encoded by further DNA sequences in the sample. This chain joins TRBV30 and TRBJ1-6; the D gene is possibly TRBD1 (5 bases). Per the germline V gene, CDR1 is GTSNPN and CDR2 is SVGIG (reference sequence). V was pared by 5 bases and J by 7 bases, with 15 bases between. The CDR3 loop spans 14 amino acids. CDR3 nucleotides: TGTGCCTGGGGCTCCCCAGGGCAAAATTCACCCCTCCACTTT. Translated, it gives CAWGSPGQNSPLHF.

This clone has a count of ten or more. This chain links TRBV6-1 with TRBJ2-7, with 7 bases aligning to TRBD1. The CDR3 sequence is 14 residues long. CDR1 is MNHNS, CDR2 SASEGT, per germline. V shed 5 bases and J 6 bases; nucleotides not matched to a gene: 10. CDR3 residues: CASSLDRVNGEQYF. The CDR3, as DNA: TGTGCCAGCAGTTTAGACAGGGTAAACGGCGAGCAGTACTTC.

The chain uses TRBV14 and TRBJ1-6, with D hard to call. The germline V gene encodes CDR1 SGHDN and CDR2 FVKESK. The CDR3 is 13 amino acids. Trimming removed 4 bases from V and 10 bases from J, with 11 bases in between. CDR3: CASSPLKESPLHF. CDR3 sequence (DNA): TGTGCCAGCAGCCCTCTTAAGGAGTCACCCCTCCACTTT.

This clone has a count of ten or more. Other DNA sequences in the sample encode the same CDR3. The chain is built from TRBV6-6 and TRBJ1-5; D gene uncertain. Trimming shortened V by 2 bases and J by 4 bases, and 6 bases separated the two germline ends. CDR1 is MNHNY and CDR2 is SVGAGI in the germline V gene (reference sequence). The CDR3 loop spans 13 amino acids. The CDR3 sequence: CASSYELNQPQHF. CDR3 DNA: TGTGCCAGCAGTTACGAACTTAATCAGCCCCAGCATTTT.

This clone turned up a few times. This chain connects TRBV19 to TRBJ1-5, with D unresolved. V was shortened by 5 bases and J by 7 bases, with 9 bases between the two germline ends. The CDR3 loop spans 12 amino acids. The germline V gene has CDR1 LNHDA and CDR2 SQIVND (reference sequence). CDR3 residues: CASSPRGQPQHF. CDR3 nucleotide sequence: TGTGCCAGTAGTCCCCGAGGGCAGCCCCAGCATTTT.

This clone has just a few counts. The genes are TRBV6-5 and TRBJ1-1; D is uncertain. This CDR3 has 14 amino acids. The germline gives CDR1 MNHEY, CDR2 SVGAGI. With 5 bases removed from V and 0 bases from J, the gap between germline ends came to 10 bases. The CDR3 nucleotides are TGTGCCAGCAGTGTAGCCCCCTTGAACACTGAAGCTTTCTTT. Its protein product is CASSVAPLNTEAFF.

The chain has TRBV7-9 and TRBJ1-2; possibly TRBD1 for D (6 bases). The germline gives CDR1 SEHNR, CDR2 FQNEAQ (reference sequence). V lost 1 base and J lost 4, with 10 bases in between. The CDR3 spans 14 residues. The CDR3 DNA reads TGTGCCAGCAGCTTAGAAGGGACATTCTATGGCTACACCTTC. Protein product: CASSLEGTFYGYTF.

The CDR3 region has the DNA TGTGCCAGCTCACCACCGGGCCAGGCTAGCACAGATACGCAGTATTTT. Translating gives CASSPPGQASTDTQYF. The J gene is TRBJ2-3, the V gene TRBV18; D uncertain. Trimming removed 0 bases from V and 0 bases from J, with 10 bases in between. Germline values: CDR1 KGHSH, CDR2 LQKENI. This CDR3 region has 16 residues.

The J gene is TRBJ2-7, the V gene TRBV19, with 8 bases fitting TRBD2. CDR3 length: 12 amino acids. Germline CDR1 is LNHDA and CDR2 is SQIVND (reference sequence). J gave up 6 bases and V 10 bases, and 8 bases lay outside the gene matches. This CDR3 is CATTSGGSEQYF. The DNA of the CDR3 is TGTGCCACCACTTCGGGAGGGTCCGAGCAGTACTTC.